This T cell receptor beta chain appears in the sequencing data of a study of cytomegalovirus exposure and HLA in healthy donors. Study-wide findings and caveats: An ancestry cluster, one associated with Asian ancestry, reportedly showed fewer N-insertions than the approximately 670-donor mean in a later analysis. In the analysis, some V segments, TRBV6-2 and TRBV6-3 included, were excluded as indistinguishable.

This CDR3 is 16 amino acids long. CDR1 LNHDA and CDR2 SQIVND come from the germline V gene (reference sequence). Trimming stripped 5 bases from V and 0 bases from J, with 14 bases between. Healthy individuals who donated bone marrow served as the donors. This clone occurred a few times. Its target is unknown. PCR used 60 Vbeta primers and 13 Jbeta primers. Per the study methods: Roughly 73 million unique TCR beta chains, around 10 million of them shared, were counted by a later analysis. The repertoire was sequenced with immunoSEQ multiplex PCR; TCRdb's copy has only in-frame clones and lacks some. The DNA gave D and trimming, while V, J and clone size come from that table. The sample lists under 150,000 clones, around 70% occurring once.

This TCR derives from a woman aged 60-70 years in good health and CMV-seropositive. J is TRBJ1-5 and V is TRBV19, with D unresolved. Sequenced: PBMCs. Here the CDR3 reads CASSLAGVNSNQPQHF. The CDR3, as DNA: TGTGCCAGTAGTCTCGCGGGAGTCAATAGCAATCAGCCCCAGCATTTT.